These 26 T cell receptor beta chains were all obtained from the same sample, sequenced in a study of T cell responses to AZD1222 COVID-19 vaccine. TCRdb keeps only in-frame clones here, not all; method: immunoSEQ multiplex PCR. The table lists 100,000 to 150,000 clones, around 87% of them singletons. This specimen consisted of peripheral blood, obtained on day 0 of AZD1222 vaccination. The receptors derive from an adult in good health.

The J gene is TRBJ2-7, the V gene TRBV5-1; tentative D call: TRBD1 (6 bases). V was clipped by 4 bases and J by 0 bases, with 11 bases between them. The CDR3 is made up of 14 amino acids. Germline assignment: CDR1 SGHRS and CDR2 YFSETQ. The CDR3 spells CASSRTASSYEQYF. The CDR3 DNA sequence: TGCGCCAGCAGCCGGACAGCCAGCTCCTACGAGCAGTACTTC. The whole variable domain, filled in from reference TRBV5-1 and TRBJ2-7, reads KAGVTQTPRYLIKTRGQQVTLSCSPISGHRSVSWYQQTPGQGLQFLFEYFSETQRNKGNFPGRFSGRQFSNSRSEMNVSTLELGDSALYLCASSRTASSYEQYFGPGTRLTVT.

This rearrangement joins TRBV27 to TRBJ2-3, with TRBD1 identical over 11 bases. V was clipped by 8 bases and J by 8 bases; unmatched bases: 12. This CDR3 is 15 amino acids long. Germline lookup yields CDR1 MNHEY and CDR2 SMNVEV (reference sequence). The CDR3: CASGWTGGIQGTQYF. CDR3 bases: TGTGCCAGCGGGTGGACAGGGGGCATTCAGGGTACGCAGTATTTT.

The chain joins TRBV7-9 to TRBJ2-3, with TRBD2 identical over 8 bases. From germline, CDR1 is SEHNR and CDR2 FQNEAQ (reference sequence). V lost 5 bases to trimming and J lost 6 bases; unmatched junction nucleotides: 7. CDR3 size: 14 residues. The CDR3 reads CASSASGGPDTQYF. As DNA, the CDR3 is TGTGCCAGCAGCGCCAGCGGGGGACCGGATACGCAGTATTTT.

The rearrangement links TRBV24-1 to TRBJ2-1; 16 nucleotides match TRBD2. V lost 2 bases to trimming and J lost 0 bases; unmatched junction nucleotides: 15. CDR1 and CDR2 (germline): KGHDR, SFDVKD. CDR3 length: 23 amino acids. The DNA for the CDR3 is TGTGCCACCAGTGATTCCCACGGGACTAGCGGGAGGGCCTTCCAAAGCTCCTACAATGAGCAGTTCTTC. It yields the protein CATSDSHGTSGRAFQSSYNEQFF.

The chain carries TRBV6-1 and TRBJ2-2; tentatively, D is TRBD2 (5 bases). CDR1 is MNHNS and CDR2 is SASEGT in the germline V gene. Trimming shortened V by 3 bases and J by 5 bases, and 16 bases separated the two germline ends. The length of the CDR3 is 16 residues. The CDR3 bases are TGTGCCAGCAGTGACGCCGGGGATCGCTTGACCGGGGAGCTGTTTTTT. Protein: CASSDAGDRLTGELFF.

V is TRBV15 and J is TRBJ1-5; D ambiguous. The germline gives CDR1 LNHNV, CDR2 YYDKDF (reference sequence). V lost 5 bases and J 4 bases, leaving 6 bases between the germline ends. The CDR3 has 12 amino acids. CDR3 coding DNA: TGTGCCACCAGCCATACGAATCAGCCCCAGCATTTT. Translation gives CATSHTNQPQHF.

The chain carries TRBV5-4 and TRBJ2-1, with a tentative D call TRBD1 (5 bases). In germline, CDR1 is SGHNT, CDR2 YYREEE (reference sequence). V was trimmed by 0 bases and J by 6 bases, leaving 7 bases between them. The CDR3 is 13 amino acids. In DNA form, the CDR3 reads TGTGCCAGCAGCTTGGTGGGGCCCAATGAGCAGTTCTTC. This codes for CASSLVGPNEQFF.

The chain links TRBV9 to TRBJ1-2; D is undetermined. Germline values: CDR1 SGDLS, CDR2 YYNGEE. This CDR3 spans 13 amino acids. The V gene lost 4 bases and the J gene lost 0 bases, with 7 bases spanning the gap. CDR3 loop: CASSPPTNYGYTF. The CDR3 bases are TGTGCCAGCAGCCCACCTACTAACTATGGCTACACCTTC.

The chain couples TRBV7-9 to TRBJ2-1; TRBD1 aligns across 8 bases. Germline CDR1 is SEHNR and CDR2 is FQNEAQ (reference sequence). The CDR3 is 16 amino acids. V gave up 2 bases and J gave up 6 bases; unmatched junction bases: 9. The CDR3 protein is CASSLLRRGQVNEQFF. CDR3 nucleotide sequence: TGTGCCAGCAGCTTACTTCGCCGGGGACAGGTCAATGAGCAGTTCTTC.

The CDR3 loop is CASSPLEQETQYF. CDR3 coding DNA: TGTGCCAGCAGCCCCTTAGAGCAAGAGACCCAGTACTTC. This chain links TRBV2 with TRBJ2-5; D call uncertain. Per germline, CDR1 SNHLY and CDR2 FYNNEI. CDR3 length: 13 amino acids. Trimming took off 6 bases at V and 2 bases at J, with 10 bases between the two ends.

The genes are TRBV7-9 and TRBJ2-3, with TRBD2 matching over 11 bases. Trimming took 3 bases from V and 6 from J; bases not matched to a gene: 8. The germline V gene has CDR1 SEHNR and CDR2 FQNEAQ (reference sequence). The CDR3 has 16 residues. The CDR3 region is CASSLAELAGADTQYF. The CDR3 DNA sequence: TGTGCCAGCAGCTTGGCGGAACTAGCGGGGGCGGATACGCAGTATTTT.

This clone was observed a few times. V usage is TRBV28 and J usage is TRBJ2-7, with D uncertain. The CDR3 covers 13 residues. Germline CDR1 MDHEN, CDR2 SYDVKM. Trimming removed 3 bases at V and 5 bases at J, with 11 bases between. The DNA of the CDR3 is TGTGCCAGCAGTTTTGGCGGTCGGGACGAGCAGTACTTC. Amino acid sequence: CASSFGGRDEQYF.

The genes are TRBV3-1 (or the pseudogene TRBV3-2) and TRBJ2-7, with 7 positions matching TRBD2. This CDR3 is 14 amino acids long. Per germline, CDR1 LGHDT and CDR2 YNNKEL (reference sequence). V shed 6 bases and J 5 bases; nucleotides not matched to a gene: 10. The CDR3 sequence: CASRRRELYHEQYF. The CDR3 region has the DNA TGTGCCAGCAGGAGGCGGGAGTTGTACCACGAGCAGTACTTC.

The genes are TRBV25-1 and TRBJ1-2; D is undetermined. Looked up from germline, CDR1 is MGHDK and CDR2 is SYGVNS. The CDR3 runs to 13 residues. The ends were cut back, 3 bases at V and 7 bases at J, with 12 bases in the middle. Written as DNA, the CDR3 is TGTGCCAGCAGTGAGGGTGGGAGGTCTGGCTACACCTTC. This encodes CASSEGGRSGYTF.

The rearrangement links TRBV9 to TRBJ2-7; no firm D call. CDR3 size: 14 residues. Germline CDR1 SGDLS, CDR2 YYNGEE. V lost 3 bases and J 3 bases, leaving 13 bases between the germline ends. CDR3 loop: CASSAENRDYEQYF. The CDR3 bases are TGTGCCAGCAGCGCGGAGAACAGAGACTACGAGCAGTACTTC.

The chain carries TRBV21-1 and TRBJ2-5; the table's D call of TRBD2 was not tested on the DNA. TRBV21-1 is listed as a pseudogene. The CDR3 sequence is 16 residues long. CDR3 region: CASSNRETSGEETQYF. In DNA form, the CDR3 reads TGTGCCAGCAGCAATAGGGAGACTAGCGGGGAAGAGACCCAGTACTTC.

V and J are TRBV9 and TRBJ2-1; 9 bases align to TRBD2. Germline CDR1 SGDLS, CDR2 YYNGEE. Unmatched junction bases numbered 8, after V lost 2 bases and J lost 8 bases. The CDR3 is 15 amino acids. The CDR3 loop is CASSVRGRAIDEQFF. The CDR3 bases are TGTGCCAGCAGCGTTCGCGGGAGGGCCATTGATGAGCAGTTCTTC.

This chain joins TRBV9 and TRBJ1-2; the match to TRBD1 covers 11 bases. This CDR3 is 14 amino acids long. CDR1 is SGDLS and CDR2 is YYNGEE in the germline V gene. V was clipped by 3 bases and J by 6 bases; unmatched bases: 4. The CDR3 protein is CASSAWDRGNGYTF. The CDR3 DNA reads as TGTGCCAGCAGCGCTTGGGACAGGGGGAATGGCTACACCTTC.

This clone was recorded only once. The gene calls are TRBV28 and TRBJ1-2; D gene uncertain. This CDR3 has 11 residues. Germline V gene lookup returns CDR1 MDHEN and CDR2 SYDVKM. The V end was cut by 7 bases, the J end by 5 bases, with 8 bases between. CDR3 bases: TGTGCCAGCACTACCGGGTATGGCTACACCTTC. This translates into CASTTGYGYTF.

The chain joins TRBV9 to TRBJ2-1, with 7 positions matching TRBD2. Germline V gene sequence: CDR1 SGDLS, CDR2 YYNGEE. The V and J ends lost 3 bases and 6 bases, in that order; junction bases with no gene match: 12. The CDR3 sequence is 16 residues long. The CDR3 coding sequence is TGTGCCAGCAGCGCAGAGCTAGCGGACCCCTTCAATGAGCAGTTCTTC. Translating it yields CASSAELADPFNEQFF.

The chain couples TRBV5-1 to TRBJ2-7; D is unclear. Trimming stripped 1 base from V and 1 base from J, with 9 bases between. This CDR3 has 14 amino acids. From germline, CDR1 is SGHRS and CDR2 YFSETQ. DNA for the CDR3: TGCGCCAGCAGCTTGTTGCAGGCGTCCTACGAGCAGTACTTC. It yields the protein CASSLLQASYEQYF.

In this sample, this clone turned up a few times. The chain is built from TRBV4-3 and TRBJ1-6, with D possibly being TRBD1 (6 bases). The CDR3 is made up of 15 amino acids. Germline CDR1 reads LGHNA; CDR2 reads YSLEER. The V gene lost 1 base and the J gene lost 7 bases, with 11 bases spanning the gap. The CDR3 DNA follows: TGCGCCAGCAGCCAAGGGACAGAGAGGAATTCACCCCTCCACTTT. This codes for CASSQGTERNSPLHF.

This sequence joins TRBV6-5 and TRBJ2-1; a possible D gene is TRBD1 (6 bases). Trimming took 10 bases from V and 10 from J, leaving 23 bases between them. Germline-derived CDR1 and CDR2 are MNHEY and SVGAGI. The length of the CDR3 is 14 residues. This CDR3 is CAIPGDTPPWEQFF. The DNA for the CDR3 is TGTGCCATCCCAGGGGACACTCCGCCTTGGGAGCAGTTCTTC.

The chain combines TRBV5-6 with TRBJ1-1, with 8 bases identical to TRBD1. V was clipped by 4 bases and J by 0 bases; unmatched bases: 2. Looked up from germline, CDR1 is SGHDT and CDR2 is YYEEEE. The CDR3 covers 14 residues. The DNA for the CDR3 is TGTGCCAGCAGCAGGACAGGGCTGAACACTGAAGCTTTCTTT. This translates into CASSRTGLNTEAFF. Based on the CDR3 plus reference TRBV5-6 and TRBJ1-1, the full variable domain is DAGVTQSPTHLIKTRGQQVTLRCSPKSGHDTVSWYQQALGQGPQFIFQYYEEEERQRGNFPDRFSGHQFPNYSSELNVNALLLGDSALYLCASSRTGLNTEAFFGQGTRLTVV.

The chain has TRBV4-2 and TRBJ1-2, with D perhaps matching TRBD1 (6 bases). CDR3 length equals 15 residues. Trimming removed 1 base at V and 4 bases at J, with 13 bases between. Per the germline V gene, CDR1 is LGHNA and CDR2 is YNFKEQ. CDR3 in amino acids: CASSQGGTPVYGYTF. For the CDR3, the DNA is TGTGCCAGCAGCCAAGGTGGGACACCGGTCTATGGCTACACCTTC.

The chain employs TRBV5-1 and TRBJ1-1, with 7 bases lining up with TRBD1. This CDR3 spans 14 amino acids. V was pared by 4 bases and J by 3 bases, with 6 bases of the junction left unmatched. CDR1 SGHRS and CDR2 YFSETQ come from the germline V gene. The chain's CDR3 is CASSRGDRDTEAFF. CDR3 DNA sequence: TGCGCCAGCAGCAGGGGGGACAGAGACACTGAAGCTTTCTTT.